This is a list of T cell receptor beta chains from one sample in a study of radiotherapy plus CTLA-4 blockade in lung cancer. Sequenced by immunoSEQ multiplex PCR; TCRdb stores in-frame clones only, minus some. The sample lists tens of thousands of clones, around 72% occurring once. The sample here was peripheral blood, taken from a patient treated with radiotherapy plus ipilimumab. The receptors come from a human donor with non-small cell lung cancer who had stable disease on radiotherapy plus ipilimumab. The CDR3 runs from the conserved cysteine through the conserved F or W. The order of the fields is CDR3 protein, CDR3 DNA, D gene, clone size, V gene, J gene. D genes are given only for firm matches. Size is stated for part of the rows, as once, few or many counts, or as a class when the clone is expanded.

CASSSTKQGSGNTIYF,TGTGCCAGCAGTTCAACGAAACAGGGATCTGGAAACACCATATATTTT,NA,NA,TRBV11-1,TRBJ1-3
CASPTPLYNEQFF,TGTGCCAGCCCCACGCCCCTATACAATGAGCAGTTCTTC,NA,NA,TRBV2,TRBJ2-1
CASSLDRVQTGELFF,TGTGCCAGCAGCCTCGACAGGGTTCAGACCGGGGAGCTGTTTTTT,TRBD1,NA,TRBV5-4,TRBJ2-2
CASSLFLGTDTQYF,TGTGCCAGCAGTTTGTTTCTGGGCACAGATACGCAGTATTTT,NA,NA,TRBV28,TRBJ2-3
CASSSFWTGRDEQYF,TGTGCCAGCAGCTCCTTTTGGACAGGGCGCGACGAGCAGTACTTC,TRBD1,few,TRBV5-4,TRBJ2-7
CAAGGDTDTQYF,TGTGCCGCGGGAGGGGACACAGATACGCAGTATTTT,TRBD2,NA,TRBV6-1,TRBJ2-3
CASRRFSYEQYF,TGTGCCAGCAGAAGGTTTTCCTACGAGCAGTACTTC,NA,NA,TRBV27,TRBJ2-7
CASSLSSGAGEAQFF,TGCGCCAGCAGCCTCTCCTCTGGAGCGGGGGAGGCGCAGTTCTTC,TRBD2,once,TRBV5-1,TRBJ2-1
CASSSNTEQFF,TGTGCCAGCAGTAGCAACACCGAGCAGTTCTTC,NA,NA,TRBV2,TRBJ2-1
CASSSRGLAVSSYNEQFF,TGTGCCAGCAGCTCGAGAGGACTAGCGGTGAGCTCCTACAATGAGCAGTTCTTC,TRBD2,NA,TRBV2,TRBJ2-1
CASSLARIDRGYEQYF,TGTGCCAGCAGCTTAGCCCGCATAGACAGGGGCTACGAGCAGTACTTC,TRBD1,NA,TRBV7-8,TRBJ2-7
CASSPGQYHEQYF,TGTGCCAGCTCACCGGGACAGTACCACGAGCAGTACTTC,TRBD1,NA,TRBV18,TRBJ2-7
CASSSIRVTEAFF,TGTGCCAGCAGCTCCATCAGGGTAACTGAAGCTTTCTTT,NA,NA,TRBV6-5,TRBJ1-1
CATVFYGYTF,TGTGCCACCGTGTTCTATGGCTACACCTTC,NA,NA,TRBV6-6,TRBJ1-2
CASSGGAAKSYEQYF,TGTGCCAGCAGTGGGGGGGCAGCAAAGTCCTACGAGCAGTACTTC,NA,few,TRBV6-1,TRBJ2-7
CASRQGSFTEAFF,TGTGCCAGCAGACAGGGTTCGTTCACTGAAGCTTTCTTT,NA,NA,TRBV6-5,TRBJ1-1
CASSLAGGVENIQYF,TGTGCCAGCAGTTTAGCGGGAGGGGTGGAAAACATTCAGTACTTC,TRBD2,NA,TRBV2,TRBJ2-4
CASSRRGGTDTQYF,TGTGCCAGCAGCCGCAGGGGAGGCACAGATACGCAGTATTTT,NA,NA,TRBV27,TRBJ2-3
CASNMDRVNEQFF,TGTGCCAGCAACATGGACAGGGTTAATGAGCAGTTCTTC,TRBD1,NA,TRBV5-4,TRBJ2-1
CAWRGRELEQYF,TGTGCCTGGAGAGGTAGAGAGCTCGAGCAGTACTTC,NA,NA,TRBV30,TRBJ2-7
CASSLEGFYEQYF,TGCGCCAGCAGCTTGGAAGGGTTCTACGAGCAGTACTTC,NA,NA,TRBV5-1,TRBJ2-7
CASSFIRGQGGGGSNQPQHF,TGTGCCAGCAGTTTCATCCGCGGACAGGGAGGGGGGGGTAGCAATCAGCCCCAGCATTTT,TRBD1,NA,TRBV28,TRBJ1-5
CASSLGGQGAANNQPQHF,TGTGCCAGCAGCTTAGGGGGTCAGGGGGCCGCGAACAATCAGCCCCAGCATTTT,TRBD1,NA,TRBV7-8,TRBJ1-5
CASNPSGLAGVGETQYF,TGTGCCAGCAACCCCTCAGGACTAGCGGGAGTGGGAGAGACCCAGTACTTC,TRBD2,NA,TRBV7-9,TRBJ2-5
CASSERTRTYEQYF,TGTGCCAGCAGTGAACGGACTAGGACCTACGAGCAGTACTTC,TRBD2,NA,TRBV6-1,TRBJ2-7
CASSSSGGGGDTQYF,TGTGCCAGTTCCAGTTCCGGCGGGGGTGGAGATACGCAGTATTTT,TRBD2,NA,TRBV19,TRBJ2-3
CAWSRGTGGSGYTF,TGTGCCTGGAGCCGAGGGACAGGGGGGTCCGGCTACACCTTC,TRBD1,NA,TRBV30,TRBJ1-2
CASSFQAYNEQFF,TGTGCCAGCAGCTTCCAGGCCTACAATGAGCAGTTCTTC,NA,few,TRBV7-6,TRBJ2-1
CASSFQGGQENTEAFF,TGTGCCAGCAGCTTTCAGGGGGGACAGGAGAACACTGAAGCTTTCTTT,TRBD1,NA,TRBV5-6,TRBJ1-1
CARTEPGLAVDEQFF,TGTGCCAGAACCGAGCCGGGACTAGCAGTCGATGAGCAGTTCTTC,TRBD2,NA,TRBV5-3,TRBJ2-1
CASSSSTRIETQYF,TGTGCCAGCAGTTCCTCGACACGGATAGAGACCCAGTACTTC,NA,NA,TRBV6-6,TRBJ2-5
CASSQVPGPYEQYF,TGCGCCAGCAGCCAAGTTCCGGGGCCCTACGAGCAGTACTTC,NA,NA,TRBV4-1,TRBJ2-7
CASSPDRGLRLRPYEQYF,TGTGCCAGCAGCCCTGACAGGGGGCTACGGTTAAGGCCCTACGAGCAGTACTTC,TRBD1,few,TRBV5-6,TRBJ2-7
CASSLGEGRELFF,TGTGCCAGCAGCTTAGGGGAGGGAAGGGAGCTGTTTTTT,TRBD2,NA,TRBV11-2,TRBJ2-2
CASSDTSGRVSDTQYF,TGCGCCAGCAGCGATACTAGCGGGAGGGTTTCAGATACGCAGTATTTT,TRBD2,NA,TRBV10-2,TRBJ2-3
CASSPQGAGEQFF,TGTGCCAGCTCACCACAGGGGGCGGGTGAGCAGTTCTTC,TRBD1,NA,TRBV18,TRBJ2-1
CARNGTGYTF,TGTGCCAGGAATGGGACTGGCTACACCTTC,NA,few,TRBV6-1,TRBJ1-2
CASSYRGLRTDTQYF,TGTGCCAGCAGTTACAGGGGGTTACGCACAGATACGCAGTATTTT,NA,NA,TRBV6-5,TRBJ2-3
CASSSRVSGEKLFF,TGTGCCAGCAGCTCCAGGGTCAGTGGTGAAAAACTGTTTTTT,NA,NA,TRBV6-1,TRBJ1-4
CASSPTGQARGEQYF,TGTGCCAGTAGTCCTACAGGACAGGCAAGGGGCGAGCAGTACTTC,TRBD1,NA,TRBV19,TRBJ2-7
CASSPGTGDKEKLFF,TGTGCCAGCAGTCCTGGGACAGGGGATAAAGAAAAACTGTTTTTT,TRBD1,once,TRBV27,TRBJ1-4
CASRQGLGEAFF,TGTGCCAGCAGACAGGGGTTGGGTGAAGCTTTCTTT,TRBD1,NA,TRBV6-6,TRBJ1-1
CASSSANEKLFF,TGCGCCAGCAGCTCCGCAAATGAAAAACTGTTTTTT,NA,NA,TRBV5-1,TRBJ1-4
CAISEVGGRSDEQFF,TGTGCCATCAGTGAAGTTGGCGGGAGGTCGGATGAGCAGTTCTTC,TRBD2,NA,TRBV10-3,TRBJ2-1
CASSLLLGEQFF,TGTGCCAGCAGCTTATTGTTGGGTGAGCAGTTCTTC,NA,NA,TRBV7-2,TRBJ2-1
CASRGGFATNEKLFF,TGTGCCAGCCGCGGGGGCTTTGCAACTAATGAAAAACTGTTTTTT,NA,NA,TRBV28,TRBJ1-4